This is a list of T cell receptor beta chains from one sample in a study of T cell repertoires in cytomegalovirus infection. TCRdb re-analysed the reads in MiXCR, keeping a single row per CDR3 protein. The sample records about 260,000 distinct CDR3 sequences, about an eighth being singletons. The sequenced sample consisted of PBMCs. Receptors originate from a human donor in good health (CMV status not recorded). Some clones in this sample may be carry-over from other donors' samples. The CDR3 runs from the conserved cysteine through the conserved F or W. Each record gives: D gene, clone size, CDR3 length, V gene, J gene, CDR3 protein, CDR3 DNA. The D gene is left open where the match is weak. Some rows mark clone size as missing; the rest say once, few, many or name a class of expanded clone.

.	many	14	TRBV7-2	TRBJ2-2	CASSLALNTGELFF	TGTGCCAGCAGCTTAGCGTTGAACACCGGGGAGCTGTTTTTT
.	.	20	TRBV7-9	TRBJ2-2	CASSLGTPGQRRGGTGELFF	TGTGCCAGCAGCTTAGGGACTCCGGGACAGAGACGAGGAGGGACCGGGGAGCTGTTTTTT
.	few	15	TRBV7-2	TRBJ2-2	CASRMAGQNTGELFF	TGTGCCAGCAGAATGGCGGGGCAGAACACCGGGGAGCTGTTTTTT
TRBD1	.	15	TRBV7-9	TRBJ2-7	CASSQTEQGSYEQYF	TGTGCCAGCAGCCAAACTGAACAGGGGTCCTACGAGCAGTACTTC
.	few	12	TRBV28	TRBJ1-5	CASSFWSQPQHF	TGTGCCAGCAGTTTCTGGAGTCAGCCCCAGCATTTT
.	many	15	TRBV6-1	TRBJ2-4	CASSEDTLAKNIQYF	TGTGCCAGCAGTGAGGACACCCTAGCCAAAAACATTCAGTACTTC
TRBD1	many	16	TRBV7-2	TRBJ2-5	CASSLRQGLVQETQYF	TGTGCCAGCAGCTTACGACAGGGGTTAGTCCAAGAGACCCAGTACTTC
.	few	14	TRBV4-3	TRBJ2-7	CASSQQTNSYEQYF	TGCGCCAGCAGCCAACAGACGAACTCCTACGAGCAGTACTTC
.	few	11	TRBV20-1	TRBJ2-1	CSARVRNEQFF	TGCAGTGCTAGAGTGAGAAATGAGCAGTTCTTC
TRBD1	many	16	TRBV7-6	TRBJ2-1	CASSLSSGQGYNEQFF	TGTGCCAGCAGCTTAAGCTCGGGACAGGGATACAATGAGCAGTTCTTC
TRBD1	few	13	TRBV6-6	TRBJ1-5	CASTPTGSQPQHF	TGTGCCAGCACCCCGACAGGGAGTCAGCCCCAGCATTTT
.	.	13	TRBV6-1	TRBJ1-2	CASRLQGAYGYTF	TGTGCCAGCAGACTACAGGGCGCCTATGGCTACACCTTC
TRBD2	few	13	TRBV6-8	TRBJ2-7	CASGRGGGHEQYF	TGTGCCAGCGGACGAGGCGGGGGACACGAGCAGTACTTC
.	.	14	TRBV7-2	TRBJ2-3	CASSDNSGMDTQYF	TGTGCCAGCAGCGACAACAGCGGCATGGATACGCAGTACTTT
TRBD1	.	14	TRBV9	TRBJ1-6	CASSADRVDSPLHF	TGTGCCAGCAGCGCAGACAGGGTGGATTCACCCCTCCACTTT
TRBD1	.	15	TRBV6-2/TRBV6-3	TRBJ1-5	CASRVPGGGNQPQHF	TGTGCCAGCAGAGTTCCAGGGGGAGGCAATCAGCCCCAGCATTTT
TRBD2	.	16	TRBV4-3	TRBJ2-1	CASSQVLAGAWNEQFF	TGCGCCAGCAGCCAAGTACTAGCGGGAGCCTGGAATGAGCAGTTCTTC
TRBD2	many	15	TRBV7-2	TRBJ2-5	CASSFPGTSRETQYF	TGTGCCAGCAGCTTCCCGGGGACTAGTAGGGAGACCCAGTACTTC
.	many	14	TRBV7-2	TRBJ1-2	CASSITAPNYGYTF	TGTGCCAGCAGCATAACAGCACCTAACTATGGCTACACCTTC
TRBD1	.	16	TRBV5-1	TRBJ1-1	CASSRDGQGTNTEAFF	TGCGCCAGCAGCCGAGATGGACAGGGTACGAACACTGAAGCTTTCTTT
.	.	14	TRBV28	TRBJ2-6	CASSFERGANVLTF	TGTGCCAGCAGTTTCGAGCGTGGGGCCAACGTCCTGACTTTC
TRBD2	few	15	TRBV6-4	TRBJ2-5	CARSETSGGQETQYF	TGTGCCCGCAGTGAAACTAGCGGGGGCCAAGAGACCCAGTACTTC
.	many	15	TRBV7-2	TRBJ1-1	CASSLAPTGNTEAFF	TGTGCCAGCAGCTTAGCTCCTACGGGGAACACTGAAGCTTTCTTT
TRBD2	many	17	TRBV7-2	TRBJ2-1	CASSLEGTSAFLYEQFF	TGTGCCAGCAGCTTAGAGGGGACTAGCGCTTTTCTCTATGAGCAGTTCTTC
.	.	15	TRBV12-3/TRBV12-4	TRBJ2-5	CASSEDSTLPYAQYF	TGTGCCAGCAGTGAGGACAGCACGCTACCTTATGCTCAGTACTTC
.	.	14	TRBV20-1	TRBJ1-2	CSAPSEGTAYGYTF	TGCAGTGCCCCCTCGGAGGGGACTGCTTATGGCTACACCTTC
.	.	18	TRBV6-1	TRBJ1-1	CASTNRGRTVKGGTEAFF	TGTGCCAGCACGAACCGGGGGAGGACAGTAAAGGGGGGCACTGAAGCTTTCTTT